The 32 T cell receptor beta chains given below trace back to one sample, sequenced in a study of blood T cell repertoires in COVID-19. Repertoires were generated with immunoSEQ multiplex PCR, while TCRdb's copy carries only in-frame clones and drops some. This table holds 120,000 or so clones, roughly four fifths found once. Source material: peripheral blood. Receptors were obtained from a woman aged 60 to 75 with acute or convalescent COVID-19.

There are many counts of this clone. This chain uses TRBV29-1 with TRBJ2-5; D is ambiguous. CDR3 length: 15 amino acids. V was clipped by 0 bases and J by 5 bases, with 16 bases between them. Germline values: CDR1 SQVTM, CDR2 ANQGSEA. In DNA form, the CDR3 reads TGCAGCGTTGAAGATCAGTACGGCGGTAGGGAGACCCAGTACTTC. Translated, it gives CSVEDQYGGRETQYF.

The genes are TRBV4-2 and TRBJ1-3, with D possibly TRBD1 on 5 matching bases. The germline CDR1 and CDR2 sequences are LGHNA and YNFKEQ. Between the trimmed V and J ends, which lost 2 bases and 3 bases, there was a span of 17 bases. The CDR3 runs to 17 residues. Here the CDR3 reads CASSQTLGGDYGNTIYF. As DNA, the CDR3 is TGTGCCAGCAGCCAAACCTTAGGAGGGGACTATGGAAACACCATATATTTT.

The V gene is TRBV20-1, the J gene TRBJ2-7; D gene ambiguous. The CDR3 consists of 11 residues. From germline, CDR1 is DFQATT and CDR2 SNEGSKA (reference sequence). The ends were cut back, 6 bases at V and 3 bases at J, with 9 bases in the middle. Written as DNA, the CDR3 is TGCAGTGCACCCCGAGGCTACGAGCAGTACTTC. This gives the protein CSAPRGYEQYF.

V and J are TRBV10-3 and TRBJ2-3; 7 positions agree with TRBD1. The CDR3 is 17 amino acids. Germline values: CDR1 ENHRY, CDR2 SYGVKD. The V segment lost 0 bases and the J segment 1 base; nucleotides outside the gene matches: 7. CDR3 amino acids: CAISESQGGSGTDTQYF. CDR3 in DNA: TGTGCCATCAGTGAGTCACAAGGGGGCAGCGGCACAGATACGCAGTATTTT.

V gene TRBV4-3 combines with J gene TRBJ1-1; 7 nucleotides agree with TRBD1. V lost 1 base, J lost 1 base, and 6 bases stayed unmatched. The CDR3 runs to 16 residues. Germline CDR1 LGHNA, CDR2 YSLEER. In nucleotides, the CDR3 is TGCGCCAGCAGCCAAGCAGGGGGAATCGGGAACACTGAAGCTTTCTTT. It translates to CASSQAGGIGNTEAFF.

The V call is TRBV9, the J call TRBJ1-2, with D hard to call. The germline V gene has CDR1 SGDLS and CDR2 YYNGEE. This CDR3 is 14 amino acids long. V lost 4 bases to trimming and J lost 5 bases, with 15 bases between them. CDR3 loop: CASSPTSAPYGYTF. The CDR3 DNA reads as TGTGCCAGCAGCCCTACCTCCGCCCCTTATGGCTACACCTTC.

The chain is built from TRBV19 and TRBJ1-1; D not certain. CDR1 and CDR2 from the germline V gene are LNHDA and SQIVND (reference sequence). V was pared by 6 bases and J by 1 base, with 15 bases between. The CDR3 sequence is 15 residues long. The CDR3 is CASRRSGVGNTEAFF. The CDR3 bases are TGTGCCAGTAGACGGTCAGGTGTAGGGAACACTGAAGCTTTCTTT.

V gene TRBV14 combines with J gene TRBJ2-2; D remains unclear. V was pared by 3 bases and J by 0 bases, with 11 bases between. The CDR3 loop spans 16 amino acids. Germline V CDR1 and CDR2: SGHDN, FVKESK. The CDR3 sequence is CASSHPAVTNTGELFF. CDR3 coding DNA: TGTGCCAGCAGCCACCCTGCGGTAACGAACACCGGGGAGCTGTTTTTT.

This clone was counted a single time. The chain recombines TRBV7-8 with TRBJ1-4, with a weak D call TRBD1 (5 bases). This CDR3 is 16 amino acids long. V was shortened by 3 bases and J by 0 bases, with 11 bases between the two germline ends. CDR1 SGHVS and CDR2 FQNEAQ come from the germline V gene. CDR3 loop: CASSFHGGTTNEKLFF. The DNA of the CDR3 is TGTGCCAGCAGCTTCCACGGGGGGACAACTAATGAAAAACTGTTTTTT. The full variable domain, rest sourced from reference TRBV7-8 and TRBJ1-4, is GAGVSQSPRYKVAKRGQDVALRCDPISGHVSLFWYQQALGQGPEFLTYFQNEAQLDKSGLPSDRFFAERPEGSVSTLKIQRTQQEDSAVYLCASSFHGGTTNEKLFFGSGTQLSVL.

The chain is built from TRBV4-2 and TRBJ2-5; 10 nucleotides line up with TRBD2. Germline CDR1 LGHNA, CDR2 YNFKEQ. Unmatched junction bases numbered 3, after V lost 3 bases and J lost 2 bases. The CDR3 covers 15 residues. Here the CDR3 DNA reads TGTGCCAGCAGCCATAGCGGGGGGAAACAAGAGACCCAGTACTTC. This gives the protein CASSHSGGKQETQYF.

CDR3 region: CASSIGVGRVVQPQHF. CDR3 bases: TGTGCCAGTAGTATAGGGGTGGGCAGGGTGGTTCAGCCCCAGCATTTT. V usage is TRBV19 and J usage is TRBJ1-5, with D maybe TRBD1 (5 bases). This CDR3 region has 16 residues. V lost 1 base and J lost 6, with 16 bases in between. CDR1 and CDR2 (germline): LNHDA, SQIVND (reference sequence).

The V gene is TRBV6-2 or TRBV6-3, the J gene TRBJ2-7, with a tentative D call TRBD1 (5 bases). The CDR3 runs to 15 residues. The V end was cut by 0 bases, the J end by 3 bases, with 12 bases between. Germline CDR1 and CDR2: MNHEY and SVGEGT. CDR3 DNA sequence: TGTGCCAGCAGTTACTCGCAGGGTAGAGTCTACGAGCAGTACTTC. The encoded protein is CASSYSQGRVYEQYF.

This rearrangement joins TRBV11-3 to TRBJ2-7; TRBD1 matches at 8 bases. Losses at the gene ends were 2 bases for V and 4 bases for J; bases not matched to a gene: 7. Looked up from germline, CDR1 is SGHNT and CDR2 is YENEEA. The CDR3 sequence is 15 residues long. The CDR3 sequence is CASSLSGTGGYEQYF. The CDR3 region has the DNA TGTGCCAGCAGCTTATCCGGGACAGGAGGATACGAGCAGTACTTC.

This clone was seen a few times. The V call is TRBV30, the J call TRBJ1-1; weak D call: TRBD1 (6 bases). Germline CDR1 GTSNPN, CDR2 SVGIG (reference sequence). This CDR3 spans 15 amino acids. V was clipped by 2 bases and J by 1 base, with 14 bases between them. CDR3 nucleotides: TGTGCCTGGAGTTCCCTGGGGGCCGCGAACACTGAAGCTTTCTTT. This translates into CAWSSLGAANTEAFF. Looking up the rest from reference TRBV30 and TRBJ1-1 gives the full variable domain: SQTIHQWPATLVQPVGSPLSLECTVEGTSNPNLYWYRQAAGRGLQLLFYSVGIGQISSEVPQNLSASRPQDRQFILSSKKLLLSDSGFYLCAWSSLGAANTEAFFGQGTRLTVV.

This clone was found a few times. V gene TRBV28 combines with J gene TRBJ1-2; D perhaps matches TRBD1 (5 bases). CDR3 length equals 14 residues. The germline V gene has CDR1 MDHEN and CDR2 SYDVKM. The V and J ends lost 7 bases and 3 bases respectively, with 15 bases between them. CDR3 amino acids: CASNRQGKDYGYTF. CDR3 coding DNA: TGTGCCAGCAATCGGCAGGGAAAGGACTATGGCTACACCTTC.

The chain couples TRBV5-6 to TRBJ2-1; 8 bases line up with TRBD2. The CDR3 runs 14 residues. The ends lost 7 bases at V and 9 bases at J; junction bases unmatched: 12. Per the germline V gene, CDR1 is SGHDT and CDR2 is YYEEEE. This CDR3 reads CASGPGTSSGEQFF. The CDR3 DNA sequence: TGTGCCAGCGGGCCCGGGACTAGTTCCGGTGAGCAGTTCTTC.

The chain couples TRBV30 to TRBJ1-5, with TRBD1 matching over 9 bases. Trimming at V came to 0 bases and at J to 0 bases, leaving 3 bases not matched to a gene. The CDR3 is 16 amino acids. Germline lookup yields CDR1 GTSNPN and CDR2 SVGIG (reference sequence). The CDR3 protein is CAWSVQGAYSNQPQHF. CDR3 coding DNA: TGTGCCTGGAGTGTACAGGGGGCTTATAGCAATCAGCCCCAGCATTTT.

This clone appeared a few times. The J gene is TRBJ2-2, the V gene TRBV29-1, with D possibly being TRBD1 (5 bases). The V gene lost 7 bases and the J gene lost 5 bases, with 14 bases spanning the gap. The germline gives CDR1 SQVTM, CDR2 ANQGSEA. The CDR3 is 13 residues long. For the CDR3, the DNA is TGCAGCGCGTATCGACAGTTAACCGGGGAGCTGTTTTTT. It translates to CSAYRQLTGELFF.

The CDR3 DNA reads TGTGCCAGCAGCGCCGACAGAGAGCATGGCTACACCTTC. It is translated as CASSADREHGYTF. The genes are TRBV7-3 and TRBJ1-2; a possible D gene is TRBD1 (5 bases). The CDR3 is made up of 13 amino acids. Trimming took 5 bases from V and 6 from J, leaving 13 bases between them. The V gene's germline CDR1 is SGHTA and CDR2 FQGTGA.

A single count supports this clone. V and J are TRBV29-1 and TRBJ1-1, with D maybe TRBD1 (5 bases). This CDR3 has 13 residues. Germline CDR1 reads SQVTM; CDR2 reads ANQGSEA. V dropped 4 bases and J dropped 5 bases, with 14 bases sitting between them. The CDR3 spells CSVAGRGGTEAFF. DNA of the CDR3: TGCAGCGTTGCTGGGAGGGGAGGTACTGAAGCTTTCTTT. Combining the CDR3 with reference TRBV29-1 and TRBJ1-1 gives the whole variable domain SAVISQKPSRDICQRGTSLTIQCQVDSQVTMMFWYRQQPGQSLTLIATANQGSEATYESGFVIDKFPISRPNLTFSTLTVSNMSPEDSSIYLCSVAGRGGTEAFFGQGTRLTVV.

A few counts support this clone. CDR3 in amino acids: CASSTTGTVKNTEAFF. Here the CDR3 DNA reads TGTGCCAGTAGTACTACAGGGACGGTCAAGAACACTGAAGCTTTCTTT. The V gene is TRBV19, the J gene TRBJ1-1; D is possibly TRBD1 (6 bases). Per the germline V gene, CDR1 is LNHDA and CDR2 is SQIVND (reference sequence). The CDR3 length is 16 residues. V was trimmed by 4 bases and J by 1 base, leaving 16 bases between them.

The count of this clone is one. The chain has TRBV28 and TRBJ1-5; D is possibly TRBD1 (5 bases). CDR3 length equals 15 residues. CDR1 MDHEN and CDR2 SYDVKM come from the germline V gene. V lost 2 bases, J lost 4 bases, and 12 bases lay in between. The CDR3 spells CASSLHRSDNQPQHF. The CDR3 DNA is TGTGCCAGCAGTTTACACAGGAGTGATAATCAGCCCCAGCATTTT.

The chain recombines TRBV5-1 with TRBJ1-2, with TRBD1 identical over 7 bases. J lost 2 bases, V lost 0 bases, and 4 bases had no gene match. CDR3 length equals 15 residues. In germline, CDR1 is SGHRS, CDR2 YFSETQ. DNA for the CDR3: TGCGCCAGCAGCTTGGCCGACAGGGCCAACTATGGCTACACCTTC. Its translation: CASSLADRANYGYTF.

The gene calls are TRBV5-1 and TRBJ2-3; tentatively, D is TRBD2 (6 bases). V dropped 4 bases and J dropped 6 bases, with 9 bases sitting between them. The CDR3 is made up of 12 amino acids. Germline values: CDR1 SGHRS, CDR2 YFSETQ. This chain's CDR3 is CASSRDSDTQYF. The CDR3 DNA sequence: TGCGCCAGCAGCCGGGACTCCGATACGCAGTATTTT.

The sample holds a few counts of this clone. J is TRBJ1-6 and V is TRBV9; tentative D call: TRBD1 (6 bases). The CDR3 is made up of 15 amino acids. Looked up from germline, CDR1 is SGDLS and CDR2 is YYNGEE. Between the trimmed V and J ends, which lost 4 bases and 8 bases, there was a span of 16 bases. The CDR3 spells CASSPFRQVDSPLHF. The CDR3 DNA sequence: TGTGCCAGCAGCCCTTTTCGACAGGTGGATTCACCCCTCCACTTT.

The chain uses TRBV19 and TRBJ1-3; D is ambiguous. The CDR3 is made up of 14 amino acids. Germline V gene lookup returns CDR1 LNHDA and CDR2 SQIVND (reference sequence). Trimming shortened V by 6 bases and J by 0 bases, and 9 bases separated the two germline ends. The CDR3, as DNA: TGTGCCAGTAGGCCGGTTTTCTCTGGAAACACCATATATTTT. Protein sequence: CASRPVFSGNTIYF.

V gene TRBV21-1 combines with J gene TRBJ1-2; the table's D call of TRBD1 was not tested on the DNA. TRBV21-1 has pseudogene status. CDR3 length: 13 residues. The CDR3 here is CASSIWGRNGYTF. The CDR3 DNA is TGTGCCAGCAGCATATGGGGCAGGAATGGCTACACCTTC.

This clone has just a few counts. The CDR3 reads CASSVEGDSYNEQFF. CDR3 sequence (DNA): TGTGCCAGCAGCGTAGAAGGGGATTCCTACAATGAGCAGTTCTTC. The chain uses TRBV9 and TRBJ2-1, with D tentatively TRBD1 (5 bases). The ends were cut back, 0 bases at V and 1 base at J, with 8 bases in the middle. CDR1 and CDR2 from the germline V gene are SGDLS and YYNGEE. The CDR3 spans 15 residues.

This rearrangement joins TRBV2 to TRBJ2-7, with a tentative D call TRBD2 (6 bases). The CDR3 runs 14 residues. Deletions cut 3 bases from V and 3 bases from J, with 12 bases between. Germline V lookup: CDR1 SNHLY, CDR2 FYNNEI. The CDR3 nucleotides are TGTGCCAGCAGTGACCCCTCCGGGAGCTACGAGCAGTACTTC. This gives the protein CASSDPSGSYEQYF. The entire variable domain, with the rest obtained from reference TRBV2 and TRBJ2-7, is as follows: EPEVTQTPSHQVTQMGQEVILRCVPISNHLYFYWYRQILGQKVEFLVSFYNNEISEKSEIFDDQFSVERPDGSNFTLKIRSTKLEDSAMYFCASSDPSGSYEQYFGPGTRLTVT.

The chain links TRBV5-4 to TRBJ1-3, with D unresolved. V gave up 0 bases and J gave up 2 bases, with 15 bases separating them. The CDR3 totals 17 residues. Germline V gene data show CDR1 as SGHNT and CDR2 as YYREEE (reference sequence). The CDR3 spells CASSLVRPGLTGNTIYF. The CDR3 DNA reads as TGTGCCAGCAGCTTGGTTCGTCCGGGGTTGACTGGAAACACCATATATTTT.

V and J are TRBV3-1 (or the pseudogene TRBV3-2) and TRBJ1-3, with 7 bases identical to TRBD1. CDR1 and CDR2 from the germline V gene are LGHDT and YNNKEL (reference sequence). The CDR3 has 15 amino acids. V shed 1 base, J shed 4 bases, and the junction held 4 bases outside the gene matches. The CDR3 sequence is CASSQGQGEGNTIYF. CDR3 DNA sequence: TGTGCCAGCAGCCAAGGTCAGGGGGAGGGAAACACCATATATTTT.

This clone was picked up a small number of times. The chain links TRBV4-3 to TRBJ2-2, with 7 positions matching TRBD1. J was trimmed by 2 bases and V by 0 bases; bases with no gene match: 3. This CDR3 region has 16 residues. Germline assignment: CDR1 LGHNA and CDR2 YSLEER. The CDR3 spells CASSQEPGGNTGELFF. The CDR3 bases are TGCGCCAGCAGCCAAGAACCAGGGGGAAACACCGGGGAGCTGTTTTTT.